This entry is about one T cell receptor (beta chain). A read error may produce the germline difference seen at one junction end. The sample carries other DNA sequences with the same CDR3. The data were taken from a study of blood T cell repertoires in COVID-19. The CDR3 spans 17 residues. Looked up from germline, CDR1 is SGDLS and CDR2 is YYNGEE. TCRdb's table, derived via immunoSEQ multiplex PCR, lists solely in-frame clones and lacks some. The sample carries about 210,000 clones, 82% recorded once. Sequenced sample: peripheral blood. The TCR originated in a woman between 35 and 50 years old with acute or convalescent COVID-19. The V gene is TRBV9, the J gene TRBJ2-3, with 7 nucleotides matching TRBD1. CDR3 in amino acids: CASSARQGPWSTDTQYF. The CDR3 DNA follows: TGTGCCAGTAGCGCCCGACAGGGACCTTGGAGCACAGATACGCAGTATTTT.